What follows is one TCR beta chain and its context. Its antigen is not identified. The TEMRA cells underwent FACS enrichment, while the CD8+ and CD4+ T cells underwent negative isolation. This entry comes from a study of CD8 T cells in Susac syndrome. The overall study: Sequenced Susac syndrome patients included roughly 6 with active disease and 8 or 9 who were in remission.

Study-level results: Susac syndrome CD4+ T cell repertoires showed no clonal expansion.

This CDR3 comprises 15 residues. Trimming removed 3 bases at V and 0 bases at J, with 8 bases between. RNA totalling roughly 0.45 to 1 ug underwent reverse transcription with random hexamers. Amplification of TCR beta CDR3 was carried out by immunoSEQ multiplex PCR, which covered 54 Vbeta and 13 Jbeta segments. MiXCR was run by TCRdb on the immunoSEQ multiplex PCR reads, yielding one entry per CDR3 protein. Here the sample spans roughly 130,000 distinct CDR3 sequences, over 90% being singletons. The rearrangement joins TRBV12-3 or TRBV12-4 to TRBJ2-2; no definite D call. Sample: CD4+ T cells from PBMCs. The TCR sequence derives from a human donor with Susac syndrome. The CDR3 spells CASSFRRSNTGELFF. CDR3 sequence (DNA): TGTGCCAGCAGTTTCCGGCGGTCGAACACCGGGGAGCTGTTTTTT.